These T cell receptor beta chains were read from a single sample in a study of metastatic and nonmetastatic thyroid tumors. MiXCR reprocessed the PCR reads for TCRdb. The data hold about 28,000 clones, with 16% observed a single time. Sequencing was performed on blood. The receptor source for this set is a female donor with papillary thyroid cancer or a benign thyroid nodule (not recorded which). Some clones in this sample may be carry-over from other donors' samples. CDR3s include the opening cysteine and the closing phenylalanine or tryptophan. The D gene is left open where the match is weak. The size of a clone is reported for some rows only, either as once, few or many, or as a class for expanded clones.

V gene: TRBV20-1; D gene: -; J gene: TRBJ1-6; clone size: -; CDR3 DNA: TGCAGTGTTAGAGATCTCGGAACATCCTCACCCCTCCACTTT; CDR3 protein: CSVRDLGTSSPLHF
V gene: TRBV12-3/TRBV12-4; D gene: TRBD2; J gene: TRBJ2-5; clone size: many; CDR3 DNA: TGTGCCAGCAGTTTAGACGTTAGCGGGGGGAACCAAGAGACCCAGTACTTC; CDR3 protein: CASSLDVSGGNQETQYF
V gene: TRBV5-1; D gene: -; J gene: TRBJ1-6; clone size: many; CDR3 DNA: TGCGCCACACGAGGGGAATTGAATTCACCCCTCCACTTT; CDR3 protein: CATRGELNSPLHF
V gene: TRBV24-1; D gene: -; J gene: TRBJ1-5; clone size: -; CDR3 DNA: TGTGCCACCAGTGATTTAGCTGGGAGATATAGCAATCAGCCCCAGCATTTT; CDR3 protein: CATSDLAGRYSNQPQHF
V gene: TRBV5-1; D gene: -; J gene: TRBJ2-1; clone size: many; CDR3 DNA: TGCGCCAGCAGCTCTGACAATGAGCAGTTCTTC; CDR3 protein: CASSSDNEQFF
V gene: TRBV28; D gene: TRBD2; J gene: TRBJ2-4; clone size: many; CDR3 DNA: TGTGCCAGCAGCCTCTATGCGGGAGAGAACATTCAGTACTTC; CDR3 protein: CASSLYAGENIQYF
V gene: TRBV18; D gene: -; J gene: TRBJ1-2; clone size: few; CDR3 DNA: TGTGCCAGCTCACCGACGTCCGGGGGGCTAGCCTATAACTATGGCTACACCTTC; CDR3 protein: CASSPTSGGLAYNYGYTF
V gene: TRBV4-1; D gene: -; J gene: TRBJ1-1; clone size: many; CDR3 DNA: TGCGCCAGCAGCCAAGATCGGTTTGGCAGCCTCCTGGGGACTGAAGCTTTCTTT; CDR3 protein: CASSQDRFGSLLGTEAFF
V gene: TRBV11-2; D gene: -; J gene: TRBJ2-1; clone size: many; CDR3 DNA: TGTGCCAGCAGCTTAGGACAGTTCCCCTACAATGAGCAGTTCTTC; CDR3 protein: CASSLGQFPYNEQFF
V gene: TRBV19; D gene: -; J gene: TRBJ1-1; clone size: many; CDR3 DNA: TGTGCCAGTGGGGCATTGAACACTGAAGCTTTCTTT; CDR3 protein: CASGALNTEAFF
V gene: TRBV27; D gene: TRBD1; J gene: TRBJ1-6; clone size: -; CDR3 DNA: TGTGCCAGCAGGTCAGGGGGAATTAATTCACCCCTCCACTTT; CDR3 protein: CASRSGGINSPLHF
V gene: TRBV24-1; D gene: TRBD1; J gene: TRBJ2-3; clone size: -; CDR3 DNA: TGTGCCACCAGTGATCCGGGACAGGGAGTCCCTGTGGGAGATACGCAGTATTTT; CDR3 protein: CATSDPGQGVPVGDTQYF
V gene: TRBV19; D gene: -; J gene: TRBJ2-5; clone size: -; CDR3 DNA: TGTGCCAGTAGCGCCCAAGCCCGGTACCAAGACACCCAGTACTTC; CDR3 protein: CASSAQARYQDTQYF
V gene: TRBV3-1; D gene: TRBD1; J gene: TRBJ1-2; clone size: many; CDR3 DNA: TGTGCCAGCAGCCAAGACCGGGACAGGGGAAGGGACTATGGCTACACCTTC; CDR3 protein: CASSQDRDRGRDYGYTF
V gene: TRBV5-1; D gene: -; J gene: TRBJ2-7; clone size: many; CDR3 DNA: TGCGCCAGCAGCCAACGCGGGGGCGCGGGGGAGCAGTACTTC; CDR3 protein: CASSQRGGAGEQYF
V gene: TRBV28; D gene: -; J gene: TRBJ2-7; clone size: medium-sized; CDR3 DNA: TGTGCCACCGGACAGTACGAGCAGTACTTC; CDR3 protein: CATGQYEQYF
V gene: TRBV6-1; D gene: -; J gene: TRBJ1-6; clone size: -; CDR3 DNA: TGTGCCAGCAGTGAATCCTACGGGCTCTATAATTCACCCCTCCACTTT; CDR3 protein: CASSESYGLYNSPLHF
V gene: TRBV20-1; D gene: -; J gene: TRBJ1-5; clone size: -; CDR3 DNA: TGCAGTGCTAGAGCTCAAGGACACCCCTCGCAGCCCCAGCATTTT; CDR3 protein: CSARAQGHPSQPQHF
V gene: TRBV28; D gene: -; J gene: TRBJ2-5; clone size: few; CDR3 DNA: TGTGCCAGCGGTATGGGCCAAGAGACCCAGTACTTC; CDR3 protein: CASGMGQETQYF
V gene: TRBV20-1; D gene: -; J gene: TRBJ2-1; clone size: many; CDR3 DNA: TGCAGTGCTAAGCGCGCCTTATTGGGTGAGCAGTTCTTC; CDR3 protein: CSAKRALLGEQFF
V gene: TRBV19; D gene: -; J gene: TRBJ1-5; clone size: -; CDR3 DNA: TGTGCCAGCCACATTGGGCATAGGGATCAGCCCCAGCATTTT; CDR3 protein: CASHIGHRDQPQHF
V gene: TRBV5-1; D gene: -; J gene: TRBJ2-7; clone size: -; CDR3 DNA: TGCGCCAGCAGCTTGGCGAGGGTCGGGGACTTAGCCTACGAGCAGTACTTC; CDR3 protein: CASSLARVGDLAYEQYF
V gene: TRBV20-1; D gene: -; J gene: TRBJ1-5; clone size: many; CDR3 DNA: TGCAGTGCTGACGACAGTTTTAGCAATCAGCCCCAGCATTTT; CDR3 protein: CSADDSFSNQPQHF
V gene: TRBV5-5; D gene: -; J gene: TRBJ2-7; clone size: many; CDR3 DNA: TGTGCCAGCAGCTTGTTGAGGGCCTACGAGCAGTACTTC; CDR3 protein: CASSLLRAYEQYF
V gene: TRBV6-5; D gene: -; J gene: TRBJ2-3; clone size: many; CDR3 DNA: TGTGCCAGCAGTTACTCGGGTGTGGGTACGCAGTATTTT; CDR3 protein: CASSYSGVGTQYF
V gene: TRBV6-1; D gene: TRBD1; J gene: TRBJ2-6; clone size: medium-sized; CDR3 DNA: TGTGCCAGCGCCTCGGGTACAGGGGGAGGAGGGGCCAACGTCCTGACTTTC; CDR3 protein: CASASGTGGGGANVLTF
V gene: TRBV6-1; D gene: TRBD1; J gene: TRBJ1-5; clone size: -; CDR3 DNA: TGTGCCAGCAGTCCTATTAAACAGGGGGCTTACCAGCCCCAGCATTTT; CDR3 protein: CASSPIKQGAYQPQHF
V gene: TRBV6-1; D gene: TRBD1; J gene: TRBJ1-2; clone size: medium-sized; CDR3 DNA: TGTGCCAGAAATCACCGGGACAGGGCCTATGGCTACACCTTC; CDR3 protein: CARNHRDRAYGYTF
V gene: TRBV12-3/TRBV12-4; D gene: -; J gene: TRBJ1-1; clone size: many; CDR3 DNA: TGTGCCAGCAGTTTTTCTGGCGCAAGTCAAGCTTTCTTT; CDR3 protein: CASSFSGASQAFF
V gene: TRBV5-1; D gene: TRBD1; J gene: TRBJ2-1; clone size: -; CDR3 DNA: TGCGCCAGCAGCCCCTATGGGACAGGGAATGAGCAGTTCTTC; CDR3 protein: CASSPYGTGNEQFF
V gene: TRBV20-1; D gene: TRBD1; J gene: TRBJ1-6; clone size: many; CDR3 DNA: TGCAGTGCTAGCCGGGGACAGGCTAATTCACCCCTCCACTTT; CDR3 protein: CSASRGQANSPLHF
V gene: TRBV10-3; D gene: -; J gene: TRBJ1-6; clone size: many; CDR3 DNA: TGTGCCATCAGTGATTCCCCACCAAACGAGGGTTGGTCACCCCTCCACTTT; CDR3 protein: CAISDSPPNEGWSPLHF
V gene: TRBV11-2; D gene: TRBD1; J gene: TRBJ2-3; clone size: -; CDR3 DNA: TGTACCAGCAGCTTACAATCCCGGACAGGGGGCGCAGATACGCAGTATTTT; CDR3 protein: CTSSLQSRTGGADTQYF
V gene: TRBV30; D gene: -; J gene: TRBJ1-2; clone size: -; CDR3 DNA: TGTGCCTGGAGTTGGCGTACAGGGCGGATCTCGTCTTATGGCTACACCTTC; CDR3 protein: CAWSWRTGRISSYGYTF
V gene: TRBV20-1; D gene: -; J gene: TRBJ2-7; clone size: -; CDR3 DNA: TGCAGTGCTTCCCAGGTCTACGAGCAGTACTTC; CDR3 protein: CSASQVYEQYF
V gene: TRBV4-2; D gene: TRBD1; J gene: TRBJ2-5; clone size: -; CDR3 DNA: TGTGCCAGCAGCCAAGGGGGACAGGGCGGTGAGCAGTACTTC; CDR3 protein: CASSQGGQGGEQYF
V gene: TRBV27; D gene: TRBD2; J gene: TRBJ2-7; clone size: many; CDR3 DNA: TGTGCCAGCAGTCCCCTGGGACTAGCGTCCTACGAGCAGTACTTC; CDR3 protein: CASSPLGLASYEQYF
V gene: TRBV6-1; D gene: -; J gene: TRBJ2-3; clone size: medium-sized; CDR3 DNA: TGTGCCAGCCGTCGAATCCGTACGGGGCGGACAGATACGCAGTATTTT; CDR3 protein: CASRRIRTGRTDTQYF
V gene: TRBV3-1; D gene: -; J gene: TRBJ1-5; clone size: many; CDR3 DNA: TGTGCCAGCGGCTGGGGGGATCAGCCCCAGCATTTT; CDR3 protein: CASGWGDQPQHF
V gene: TRBV19; D gene: TRBD2; J gene: TRBJ2-3; clone size: many; CDR3 DNA: TGTGCCAGTAATACGGGACTAGCGGGAACAGATACGCAGTATTTT; CDR3 protein: CASNTGLAGTDTQYF
V gene: TRBV24-1; D gene: -; J gene: TRBJ2-5; clone size: many; CDR3 DNA: TGTGCCACCAGTGTGGGGACGACAGCCCAAGAGACCCAGTACTTC; CDR3 protein: CATSVGTTAQETQYF